This T cell receptor (beta chain) was recovered during a study of blood T cell repertoires in COVID-19. Study background: The United States, Italy and Spain supplied acute and convalescent COVID-19 samples. PBMCs, B-cell-depleted T cells, or T cells provided the cDNA or gDNA that made up the material.

The CDR3 spans 14 residues. V lost 3 bases and J lost 2, with 13 bases in between. In germline, CDR1 is SQVTM, CDR2 ANQGSEA. Produced via immunoSEQ multiplex PCR; TCRdb's table is partial and in-frame only. The repertoire holds over 300,000 clones, with more than 70% as singletons. Sequencing input: peripheral blood. The V gene is TRBV29-1, the J gene TRBJ1-1; tentative D call: TRBD1 (5 bases). This TCR came from a man aged 35-49 years with acute or convalescent COVID-19. CDR3 loop: CSVDDLTDNTEAFF. CDR3 coding DNA: TGCAGCGTTGATGATCTGACAGACAACACTGAAGCTTTCTTT.